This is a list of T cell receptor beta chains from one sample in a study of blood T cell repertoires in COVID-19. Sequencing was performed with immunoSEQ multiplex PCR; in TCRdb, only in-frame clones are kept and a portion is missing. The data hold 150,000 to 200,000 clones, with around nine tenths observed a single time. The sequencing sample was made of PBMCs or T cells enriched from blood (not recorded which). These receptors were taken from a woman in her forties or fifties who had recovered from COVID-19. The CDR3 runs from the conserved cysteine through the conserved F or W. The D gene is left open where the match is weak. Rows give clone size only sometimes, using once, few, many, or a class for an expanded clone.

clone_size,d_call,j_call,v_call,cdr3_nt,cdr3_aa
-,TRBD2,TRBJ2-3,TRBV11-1,TGTGCCAGCAGCGGGACTAGCCTGGATACGCAGTATTTT,CASSGTSLDTQYF
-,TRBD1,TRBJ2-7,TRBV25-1,TGTGCCAGCGGCTGTAGGGGGCGCTCCTACGAGCAGTACTTC,CASGCRGRSYEQYF
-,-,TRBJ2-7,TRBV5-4,TGTGCCAGCAGCTTGGCAGGGATCTCCTACGAGCAGTACTTC,CASSLAGISYEQYF
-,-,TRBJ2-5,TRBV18,TGTGCCAGCTCACCCCAGAGAGGAGAGACCCAGTACTTC,CASSPQRGETQYF
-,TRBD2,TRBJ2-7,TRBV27,TGTGCCAGCAGTTTGCCTAGCGGGGGAGTCTACGAGCAGTACTTC,CASSLPSGGVYEQYF
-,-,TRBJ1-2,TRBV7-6,TGTGCCAGCAGCTCAGTAGCCGTTTCCCCAGACTATGGCTACACCTTC,CASSSVAVSPDYGYTF
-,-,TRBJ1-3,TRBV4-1,TGCGCCAGCAGCCCTCGGGAGGGCAAGTCGGGAAACACCATATATTTT,CASSPREGKSGNTIYF
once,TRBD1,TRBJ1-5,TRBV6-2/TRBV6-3,TGTGCCAGCAGTAAGAAGACAGGGGCCGGGCAGCCCCAGCATTTT,CASSKKTGAGQPQHF
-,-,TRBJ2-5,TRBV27,TGTGCCAGCAGTGACCACGGGTCAGAGACCCAGTACTTC,CASSDHGSETQYF
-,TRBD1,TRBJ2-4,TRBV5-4,TGTGCCAGCAGCGCAGGGGGCACGGAGTCCAAAAACATTCAGTACTTC,CASSAGGTESKNIQYF
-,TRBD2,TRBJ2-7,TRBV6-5,TGTGCCAGCAGTTACGACGGACTAGCCACGTACGAGCAGTACTTC,CASSYDGLATYEQYF
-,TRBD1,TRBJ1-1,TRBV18,TGTGCCAGCTCATCTGCAGGGGGCCTCGATGAAGCTTTCTTT,CASSSAGGLDEAFF
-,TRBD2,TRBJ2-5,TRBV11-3,TGTGCCAGCAGCTGGACTAGCGGGGGCCAAGCGACCCAGTACTTC,CASSWTSGGQATQYF
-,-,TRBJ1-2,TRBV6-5,TGTGCCAGCAGTCCTCGGACAGCTTATGGCTACACCTTC,CASSPRTAYGYTF
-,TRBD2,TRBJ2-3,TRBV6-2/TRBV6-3,TGTGCCAGCAGTTACAGACTAGCGGGGCTCACCCCCTGGGCAGATACGCAGTATTTT,CASSYRLAGLTPWADTQYF
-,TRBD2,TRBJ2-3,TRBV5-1,TGCGCCAGCAGCTCGGGACTAGCTGGAGATACGCAGTATTTT,CASSSGLAGDTQYF
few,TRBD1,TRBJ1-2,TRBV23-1,TGCGCCACCGATCCGGGACAGGGGGAGGGTGGCTACACCTTC,CATDPGQGEGGYTF
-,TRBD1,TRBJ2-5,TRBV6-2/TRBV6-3,TGTGCCAGCAGTTACTCGGACAGGGGACAAGAGACCCAGTACTTC,CASSYSDRGQETQYF
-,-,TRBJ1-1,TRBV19,TGTGCCAGTAGCTTCGGACAGCCTCAGACTGAAGCTTTCTTT,CASSFGQPQTEAFF
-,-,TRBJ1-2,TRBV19,TGTGCCAGTAGTATCCCGGGCTTCGGATCGGGAGGCTACACCTTC,CASSIPGFGSGGYTF
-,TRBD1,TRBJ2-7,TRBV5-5,TGTGCCAGCAGCTTGGCCGGGACAGCGTACGAGCAGTACTTC,CASSLAGTAYEQYF
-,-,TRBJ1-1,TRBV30,TGTGCCTGGAGGCGAACAGGGTACACTGAAGCTTTCTTT,CAWRRTGYTEAFF
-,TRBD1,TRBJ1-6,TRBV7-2,TGTGCCAGCAGCTCCGGGACAGGGAATTCACCCCTCCACTTT,CASSSGTGNSPLHF
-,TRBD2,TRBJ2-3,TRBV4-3,TGCGCCAGCAGCCAGTTAGCGGGGGGCACAGATACGCAGTATTTT,CASSQLAGGTDTQYF
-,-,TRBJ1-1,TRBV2,TGTGCCAGCAGTTCAAGCGGACTGGCGAACACTGAAGCTTTCTTT,CASSSSGLANTEAFF
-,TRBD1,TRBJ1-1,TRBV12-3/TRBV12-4,TGTGCCAGCAGTTTAGAGAGGGGGCCCGTAGCTTTCTTT,CASSLERGPVAFF
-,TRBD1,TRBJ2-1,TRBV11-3,TGTGCCAGCAGCTATGACAGGGCCATCCACAATGAGCAGTTCTTC,CASSYDRAIHNEQFF
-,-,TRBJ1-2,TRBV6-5,TGTGCCAGCAGTCCCGACAGGCCTAAAGGCTACACCTTC,CASSPDRPKGYTF
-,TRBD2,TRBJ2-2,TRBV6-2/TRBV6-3,TGTGCCAGCAGCTCCTTGACTAGCCCGGGGTGGACCGGGGAGCTGTTTTTT,CASSSLTSPGWTGELFF
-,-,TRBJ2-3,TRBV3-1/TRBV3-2,TGTGCCAGCAGCCAAGATCTACGACGGGCAGATACGCAGTATTTT,CASSQDLRRADTQYF
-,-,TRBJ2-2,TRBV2,TGTGCCACCACAGACAGCGTAAACACCGGGGAGCTGTTTTTT,CATTDSVNTGELFF
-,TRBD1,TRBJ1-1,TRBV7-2,TGTGCCAGCAGCTTCGGGACAGCTTCTAACACTGAAGCTTTCTTT,CASSFGTASNTEAFF
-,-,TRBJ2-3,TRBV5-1,TGCGCCAGCAGGATAGGGGATTCCACAGATACGCAGTATTTT,CASRIGDSTDTQYF
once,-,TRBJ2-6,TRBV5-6,TGTGCCAGCAGCCGCGATGACAGGTTCTCTGGGGCCAACGTCCTGACTTTC,CASSRDDRFSGANVLTF
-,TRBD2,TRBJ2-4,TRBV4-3,TGCGCCAGCAGCCCGCAAACGGGGGTAGCGGGGCTAGCCAAAAACATTCAGTACTTC,CASSPQTGVAGLAKNIQYF
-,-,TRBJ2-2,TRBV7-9,TGTGCCAGCAGCTTATCAGGCGGGGAGCTGTTTTTT,CASSLSGGELFF
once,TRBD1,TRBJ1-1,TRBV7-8,TGTGCCAGCAGCCCATCGGACAGGCGAACACTGAACACTGAAGCTTTCTTT,CASSPSDRRTLNTEAFF
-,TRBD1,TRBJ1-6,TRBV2,TGTGCCAGCAGAGTCTTGACAGGGGATAATTCACCCCTCCACTTT,CASRVLTGDNSPLHF
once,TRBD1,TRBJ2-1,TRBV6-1,TGTGCCAGCAGTGCCCAACAGGGGGCGTCGGACAATGAGCAGTTCTTC,CASSAQQGASDNEQFF
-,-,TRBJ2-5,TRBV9,TGTGCCAGCAGCGTAGGTTGGGACACCGGGAAACGGGAGACCCAGTACTTC,CASSVGWDTGKRETQYF
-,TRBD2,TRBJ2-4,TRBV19,TGTGCCAGTAGTATAGGTCTAGCGGGGGCTAGGTACTTC,CASSIGLAGARYF
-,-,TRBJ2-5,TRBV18,TGTGCCAGCTCACCACGTAAACTCCAAGAGACCCAGTACTTC,CASSPRKLQETQYF
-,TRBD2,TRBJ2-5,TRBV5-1,TGCGCCAGCAGGCCGTGGGGAGCGGGGGCAAAAGAGACCCAGTACTTC,CASRPWGAGAKETQYF
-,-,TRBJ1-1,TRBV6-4,TGTGCCAGCGGCCATCTAGTCCCACACGGGCAGGGAAGAAACACTGAAGCTTTCTTT,CASGHLVPHGQGRNTEAFF
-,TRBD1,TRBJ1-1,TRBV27,TGTGCCAGCAGTTGGGGCAGGGGGACTGAAGCTTTCTTT,CASSWGRGTEAFF
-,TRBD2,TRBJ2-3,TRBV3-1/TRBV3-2,TGTGCCAGCAGCCAAGACAGACTAGCGGGGGGCACAGATACGCAGTATTTT,CASSQDRLAGGTDTQYF
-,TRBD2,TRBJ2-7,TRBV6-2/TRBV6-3,TGTGCCAGCAGTTACGGGGCGGGGGGCTCCTACGAGCAGTACTTC,CASSYGAGGSYEQYF
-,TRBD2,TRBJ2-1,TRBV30,TGTGCCTGGAGTGTACCGCCGGGGGGGAGGTATGAGCAGTTCTTC,CAWSVPPGGRYEQFF
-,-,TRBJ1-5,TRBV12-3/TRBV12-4,TGTGCCAGCAGGCTCAGGGAAAGTCAGCCCCAGCATTTT,CASRLRESQPQHF
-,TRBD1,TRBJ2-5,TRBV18,TGTGCCAGCTCACGGGACAGGGGCCAAGAGACCCAGTACTTC,CASSRDRGQETQYF
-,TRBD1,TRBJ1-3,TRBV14,TGTGCCAGCAGCCAAGACTGGGCAGGGGGCTCTGGAAACACCATATATTTT,CASSQDWAGGSGNTIYF
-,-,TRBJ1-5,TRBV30,TGTGCCTCCGGCCGCCAGGGAAGCAATCAGCCCCAGCATTTT,CASGRQGSNQPQHF
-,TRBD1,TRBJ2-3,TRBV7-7,TGTGCTAGCAGCCCGTTCCGGGACAGAGGCACAGATACGCAGTATTTT,CASSPFRDRGTDTQYF
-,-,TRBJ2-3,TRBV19,TGTGCCAGTAAGATGAGGGCCTCTAGCACAGATACGCAGTATTTT,CASKMRASSTDTQYF